This T cell receptor (beta chain) was sequenced for a study of response to subunit inactivated influenza vaccine. Notes on the study in general: It was suggested by the authors that few new T cells are recruited by each seasonal influenza vaccination.

Turning to this clonotype: The antigen remains unidentified.

From the RT-PCR reads, TCRdb called clonotypes with MiXCR, one entry per CDR3 protein. Of hundreds of thousands of distinct CDR3 sequences listed, approximately 15% were seen once; the top ten hold less than 7%. Deletions cut 4 bases from V and 3 bases from J, with 11 bases between. CDR1 and CDR2 from the germline V gene are SNHLY and FYNNEI. CDR3 size: 14 residues. V and J are TRBV2 and TRBJ2-3, with D perhaps matching TRBD2 (7 bases). The specimen comprised PBMCs from blood, sampled less than 15 days before vaccination. The TCR originated in a man aged 50-60 years who received an inactivated influenza vaccine. The CDR3 DNA sequence: TGTGCCAGCAGTGGCCGGGGGGCGACAGATACGCAGTATTTT. This translates into CASSGRGATDTQYF. The full variable domain, rest sourced from reference TRBV2 and TRBJ2-3, is EPEVTQTPSHQVTQMGQEVILRCVPISNHLYFYWYRQILGQKVEFLVSFYNNEISEKSEIFDDQFSVERPDGSNFTLKIRSTKLEDSAMYFCASSGRGATDTQYFGPGTRLTVL.